This entry concerns a single T cell receptor (beta chain). Germline V gene lookup returns CDR1 MDHEN and CDR2 SYDVKM. The CDR3 has 15 amino acids. The ends lost 5 bases at V and 2 bases at J; junction bases unmatched: 3. Assay used: immunoSEQ multiplex PCR; TCRdb lists only in-frame clones, some missing. The sample has about 140,000 clones, approximately 78% seen once. This sample was taken from a study of blood T cell repertoires in COVID-19. This chain links TRBV28 with TRBJ2-6; 7 bases are shared with TRBD1. The TCR originated in an elderly woman with acute or convalescent COVID-19. The source material was peripheral blood. This CDR3 is CASSPTGAGANVLTF. The CDR3 DNA reads as TGTGCCAGCAGTCCAACAGGGGCTGGGGCCAACGTCCTGACTTTC.